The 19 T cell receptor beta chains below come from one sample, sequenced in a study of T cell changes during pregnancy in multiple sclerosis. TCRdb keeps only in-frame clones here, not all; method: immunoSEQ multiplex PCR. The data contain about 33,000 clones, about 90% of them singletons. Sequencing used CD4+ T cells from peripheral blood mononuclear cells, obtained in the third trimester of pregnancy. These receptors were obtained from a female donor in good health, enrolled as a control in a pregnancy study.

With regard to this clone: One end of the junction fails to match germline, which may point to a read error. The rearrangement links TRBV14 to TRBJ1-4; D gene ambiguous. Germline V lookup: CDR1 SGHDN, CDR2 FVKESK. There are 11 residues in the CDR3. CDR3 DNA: TGTGCCAGCGGCCACCAAGAAAAACTGTTTTTT. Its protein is CASGHQEKLFF.

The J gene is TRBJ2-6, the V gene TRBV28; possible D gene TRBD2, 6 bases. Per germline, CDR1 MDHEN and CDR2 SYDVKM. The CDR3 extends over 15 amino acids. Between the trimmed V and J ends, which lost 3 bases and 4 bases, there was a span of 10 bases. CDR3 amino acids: CASSFRGYGANVLTF. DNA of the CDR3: TGTGCCAGCAGTTTCCGGGGGTACGGGGCCAACGTCCTGACTTTC.

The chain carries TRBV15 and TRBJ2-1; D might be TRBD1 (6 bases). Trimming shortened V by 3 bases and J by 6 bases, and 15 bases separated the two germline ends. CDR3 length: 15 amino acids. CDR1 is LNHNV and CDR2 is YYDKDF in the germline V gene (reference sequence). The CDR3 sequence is CATSRFGQTLNEQFF. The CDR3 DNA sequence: TGTGCCACCAGCAGGTTCGGACAGACTCTCAATGAGCAGTTCTTC.

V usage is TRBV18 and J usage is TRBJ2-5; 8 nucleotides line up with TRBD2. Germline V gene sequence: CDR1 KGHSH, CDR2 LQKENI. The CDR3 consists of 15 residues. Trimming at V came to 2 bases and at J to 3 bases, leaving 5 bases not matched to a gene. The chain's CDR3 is CASSPTSGSKETQYF. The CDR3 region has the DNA TGTGCCAGCTCACCAACCAGCGGGAGTAAAGAGACCCAGTACTTC.

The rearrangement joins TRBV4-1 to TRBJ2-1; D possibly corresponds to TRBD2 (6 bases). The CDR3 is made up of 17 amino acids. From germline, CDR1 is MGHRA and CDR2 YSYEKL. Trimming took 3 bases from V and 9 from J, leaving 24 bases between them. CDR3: CASSHSERGRRRGEQFF. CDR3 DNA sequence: TGCGCCAGCAGCCATTCAGAACGGGGGAGGCGGCGGGGTGAGCAGTTCTTC.

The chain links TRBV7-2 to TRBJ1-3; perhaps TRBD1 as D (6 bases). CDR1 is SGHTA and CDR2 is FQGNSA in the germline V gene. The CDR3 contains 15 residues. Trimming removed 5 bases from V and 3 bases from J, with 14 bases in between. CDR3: CASSGGGNYGNTIYF. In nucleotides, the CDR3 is TGTGCCAGCAGCGGGGGGGGCAATTATGGAAACACCATATATTTT.

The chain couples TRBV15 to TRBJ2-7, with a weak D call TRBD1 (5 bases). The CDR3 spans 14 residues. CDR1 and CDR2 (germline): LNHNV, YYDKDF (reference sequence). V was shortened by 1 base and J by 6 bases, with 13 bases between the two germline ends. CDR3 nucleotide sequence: TGTGCCACCAGCAGAGCGGGCAGGGTGGGCGAGCAGTACTTC. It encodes CATSRAGRVGEQYF.

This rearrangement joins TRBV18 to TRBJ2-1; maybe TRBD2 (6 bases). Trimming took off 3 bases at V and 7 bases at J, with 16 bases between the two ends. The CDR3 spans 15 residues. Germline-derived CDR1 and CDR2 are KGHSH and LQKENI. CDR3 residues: CASSPVAGSGNEQFF. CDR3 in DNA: TGTGCCAGCTCACCGGTCGCGGGGTCTGGGAATGAGCAGTTCTTC.

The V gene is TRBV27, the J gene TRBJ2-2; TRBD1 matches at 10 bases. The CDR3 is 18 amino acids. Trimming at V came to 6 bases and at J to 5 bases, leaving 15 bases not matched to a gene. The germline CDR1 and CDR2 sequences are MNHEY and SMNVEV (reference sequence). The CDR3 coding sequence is TGTGCCAGCAGATCAACACCGGGACAGGGGAGGATAACCGGGGAGCTGTTTTTT. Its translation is CASRSTPGQGRITGELFF.

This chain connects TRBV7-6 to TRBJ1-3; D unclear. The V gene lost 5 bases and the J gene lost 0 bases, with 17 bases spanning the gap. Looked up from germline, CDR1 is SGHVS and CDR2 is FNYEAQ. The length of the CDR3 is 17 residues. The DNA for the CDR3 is TGTGCCAGCAGCACTTCCGCCCCGGGATACTCTGGAAACACCATATATTTT. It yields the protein CASSTSAPGYSGNTIYF.

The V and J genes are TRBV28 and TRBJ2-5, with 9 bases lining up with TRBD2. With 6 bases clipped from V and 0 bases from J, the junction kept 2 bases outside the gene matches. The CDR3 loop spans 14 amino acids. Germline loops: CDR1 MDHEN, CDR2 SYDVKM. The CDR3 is CASRSGGYQETQYF. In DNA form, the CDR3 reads TGTGCCAGCAGGAGCGGGGGGTACCAAGAGACCCAGTACTTC.

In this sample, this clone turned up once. The CDR3 is CASSVLARSGNTEAFF. CDR3 coding DNA: TGTGCCAGCAGCGTACTGGCCCGTTCGGGGAACACTGAAGCTTTCTTT. The chain uses TRBV9 and TRBJ1-1, with D hard to call. The ends were cut back, 1 base at V and 1 base at J, with 14 bases in the middle. CDR1 and CDR2 from the germline V gene are SGDLS and YYNGEE. This CDR3 has 16 residues.

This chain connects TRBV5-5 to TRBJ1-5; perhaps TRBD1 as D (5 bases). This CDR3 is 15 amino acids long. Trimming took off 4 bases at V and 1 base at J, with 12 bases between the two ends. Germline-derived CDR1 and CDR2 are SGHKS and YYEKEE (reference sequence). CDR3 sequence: CASSRDLASNQPQHF. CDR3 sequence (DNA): TGTGCCAGCAGCCGGGACCTAGCGAGCAATCAGCCCCAGCATTTT.

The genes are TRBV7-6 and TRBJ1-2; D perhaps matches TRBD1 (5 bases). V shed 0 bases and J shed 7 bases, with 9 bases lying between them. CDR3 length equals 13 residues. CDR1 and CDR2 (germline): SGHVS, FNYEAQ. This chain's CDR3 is CASSLASGSGYTF. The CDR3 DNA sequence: TGTGCCAGCAGCTTAGCGTCAGGGTCTGGCTACACCTTC.

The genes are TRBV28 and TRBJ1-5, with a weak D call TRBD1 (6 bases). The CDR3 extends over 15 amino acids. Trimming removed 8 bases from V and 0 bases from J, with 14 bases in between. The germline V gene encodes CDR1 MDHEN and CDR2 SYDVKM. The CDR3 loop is CASATGIYSNQPQHF. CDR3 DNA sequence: TGTGCCAGCGCCACAGGGATCTATAGCAATCAGCCCCAGCATTTT.

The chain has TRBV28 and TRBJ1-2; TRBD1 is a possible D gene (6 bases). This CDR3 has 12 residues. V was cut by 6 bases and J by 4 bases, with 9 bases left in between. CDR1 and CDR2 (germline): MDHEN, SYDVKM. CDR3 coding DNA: TGTGCCAGCAGGGACAGTACCTATGGCTACACCTTC. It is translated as CASRDSTYGYTF.

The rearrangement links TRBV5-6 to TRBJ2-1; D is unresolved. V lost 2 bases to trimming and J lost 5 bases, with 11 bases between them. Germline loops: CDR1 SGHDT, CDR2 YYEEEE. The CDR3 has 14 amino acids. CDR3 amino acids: CASSLRPDNNEQFF. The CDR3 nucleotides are TGTGCCAGCAGCTTACGGCCTGACAACAATGAGCAGTTCTTC.

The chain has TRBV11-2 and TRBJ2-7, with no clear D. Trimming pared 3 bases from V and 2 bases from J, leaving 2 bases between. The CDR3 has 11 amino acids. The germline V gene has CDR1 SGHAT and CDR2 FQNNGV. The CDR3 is CASSFTYEQYF. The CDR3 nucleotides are TGTGCCAGCAGCTTCACCTACGAGCAGTACTTC.

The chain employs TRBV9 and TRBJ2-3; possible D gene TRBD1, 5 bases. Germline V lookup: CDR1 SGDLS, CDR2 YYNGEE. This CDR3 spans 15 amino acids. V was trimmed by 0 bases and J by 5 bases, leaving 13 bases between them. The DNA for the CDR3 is TGTGCCAGCAGCGTAGGTGGGGCGGTTCTAGATACGCAGTATTTT. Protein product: CASSVGGAVLDTQYF.